The rows below give T cell receptor beta chains drawn from one sample of a study of shared T cell receptors in the human thymus. Repertoires were generated with immunoSEQ multiplex PCR, while TCRdb's copy carries only in-frame clones and drops some. The sample shows some 700,000 clones, roughly 88% of them seen only once. These sequences were also reported in another study, on human thymus T cells.

The sequenced sample consisted of thymocytes. Receptor source: a boy less than two years old with a congenital heart defect. The CDR3 runs from the conserved cysteine through the conserved F or W. A D gene is named only where the DNA matches it firmly. Some rows have no size entry. The others give once, few or many, or a class for an expanded clone.

CDR3nt: TGTGCCAGCAGCGTATGCCCTAACCCAGATACGCAGTATTTT; CDR3aa: CASSVCPNPDTQYF; d_gene: .; j_gene: TRBJ2-3; abundance: .; v_gene: TRBV9
CDR3nt: TGTGCCGGTGGGATTAGCGGGGGCGATGAGCAGTTCTTC; CDR3aa: CAGGISGGDEQFF; d_gene: TRBD2; j_gene: TRBJ2-1; abundance: .; v_gene: TRBV28
CDR3nt: TGTGCCAGCAGCGTAGGACGGGAGGGCTCAGATACGCAGTATTTT; CDR3aa: CASSVGREGSDTQYF; d_gene: TRBD2; j_gene: TRBJ2-3; abundance: .; v_gene: TRBV9
CDR3nt: TGTGCCAGCAGCTTCCTTCTAGGTCGCTATGGCTACACCTTC; CDR3aa: CASSFLLGRYGYTF; d_gene: .; j_gene: TRBJ1-2; abundance: once; v_gene: TRBV7-9
CDR3nt: TGTGCCAGCAGCGGGCAGGGCAAGGACTATGGCTACACCTTC; CDR3aa: CASSGQGKDYGYTF; d_gene: .; j_gene: TRBJ1-2; abundance: .; v_gene: TRBV5-5
CDR3nt: TGTGCCAGTAGTATAGCCCTCACGGGAGGGCCGGGGGAGCAGTACTTC; CDR3aa: CASSIALTGGPGEQYF; d_gene: TRBD2; j_gene: TRBJ2-7; abundance: .; v_gene: TRBV19
CDR3nt: TGTGCCAGCAGCCCGGCTGGGAGGGCGGCCATTTACGAGCAGTACTTC; CDR3aa: CASSPAGRAAIYEQYF; d_gene: TRBD2; j_gene: TRBJ2-7; abundance: .; v_gene: TRBV28
CDR3nt: TGTGCCAGTTCCCAGACAGGGGAACTACCTCCCACCTACGAGCAGTACTTC; CDR3aa: CASSQTGELPPTYEQYF; d_gene: TRBD1; j_gene: TRBJ2-7; abundance: .; v_gene: TRBV7-2
CDR3nt: TGCGCCAGCAGCCAAGAGTGGGACAGGGACCGGTACGAGCAGTACTTC; CDR3aa: CASSQEWDRDRYEQYF; d_gene: TRBD1; j_gene: TRBJ2-7; abundance: .; v_gene: TRBV4-3
CDR3nt: TGTGCCAGCAGCCTTAGAGGAAGTCTCTCTGGAAACACCATATATTTT; CDR3aa: CASSLRGSLSGNTIYF; d_gene: .; j_gene: TRBJ1-3; abundance: once; v_gene: TRBV9
CDR3nt: TGTGCCATCAGTGACCGAGTCTATGAAGCTTTCTTT; CDR3aa: CAISDRVYEAFF; d_gene: .; j_gene: TRBJ1-1; abundance: .; v_gene: TRBV10-3
CDR3nt: TGCGCCAGCAGCTTGAAGTCCCCGACAGGGGAATGGGCGGGAGGGCCCGATACGCAGTATTTT; CDR3aa: CASSLKSPTGEWAGGPDTQYF; d_gene: .; j_gene: TRBJ2-3; abundance: .; v_gene: TRBV5-1
CDR3nt: TGTGCCAGCAGCCTGGACAGGGTTGACTCCGAGCAGTACTTC; CDR3aa: CASSLDRVDSEQYF; d_gene: TRBD1; j_gene: TRBJ2-7; abundance: .; v_gene: TRBV27
CDR3nt: TGCAGCGGCGGGAGGGCGATCCACGAGCAGTACTTC; CDR3aa: CSGGRAIHEQYF; d_gene: TRBD2; j_gene: TRBJ2-7; abundance: .; v_gene: TRBV29-1
CDR3nt: TGTGCCAGCAGTGATCCCGAGTGCAGGGGGCTCGGCACAGATACGCAGTATTTT; CDR3aa: CASSDPECRGLGTDTQYF; d_gene: TRBD1; j_gene: TRBJ2-3; abundance: .; v_gene: TRBV25-1
CDR3nt: TGTGCCAGCACCCAACGGCGGGAGCACCACTCCTACGAGCAGTACTTC; CDR3aa: CASTQRREHHSYEQYF; d_gene: TRBD2; j_gene: TRBJ2-7; abundance: .; v_gene: TRBV7-3
CDR3nt: TGTGCCAGCAGCAACTCAATGAACACTGAAGCTTTCTTT; CDR3aa: CASSNSMNTEAFF; d_gene: .; j_gene: TRBJ1-1; abundance: once; v_gene: TRBV7-2
CDR3nt: TGTGCCAGCAGCTTGGAAGCCACCGGGGAGCTGTTTTTT; CDR3aa: CASSLEATGELFF; d_gene: .; j_gene: TRBJ2-2; abundance: .; v_gene: TRBV5-6
CDR3nt: TGTGCCAGCACTTTCGGGACAGCAAAGGCCGGGGAGCTGTTTTTT; CDR3aa: CASTFGTAKAGELFF; d_gene: TRBD1; j_gene: TRBJ2-2; abundance: .; v_gene: TRBV6-5
CDR3nt: TGTGCCAGCAGCTCTGGGACAGGCGTCCTTTACAATGAGCAGTTCTTC; CDR3aa: CASSSGTGVLYNEQFF; d_gene: TRBD1; j_gene: TRBJ2-1; abundance: .; v_gene: TRBV9
CDR3nt: TGTGCCAGCAGGTCCGCAGGGGGACCCTACGAGCAGTACTTC; CDR3aa: CASRSAGGPYEQYF; d_gene: TRBD1; j_gene: TRBJ2-7; abundance: .; v_gene: TRBV2